This T cell receptor beta chain was sequenced in a study of T cell repertoires in cytomegalovirus infection (dated by TCRdb to between 2019 and 2020). About the full investigation: The peptide stimulations were aimed at well-studied HLA-B-restricted epitopes as well as recently identified HLA-C-restricted CMV epitopes, whose presentation resists viral immunomodulation. Donor HLA type was relevant to the analysis, because carriage of CMV infection together with the matching HLA type was indicated by public TCR beta signatures. Overall results and qualifications from the work: The ex vivo response was dominated by HLA-C-restricted CMV-specific TCR beta clonotypes, and the single most frequent clonotype in two of eight donors was supplied by these HLA-C-restricted clonotypes. Carriers of CMV infection plus the relevant HLA type were discriminated by the cumulative frequency of public TCR beta family members in the study cohort and in an independent approximately 350-donor cohort.

For this clonotype: No antigen is known for it. An end of the junction differs from the germline gene, which may be a read error.

The instrument given in TCRdb is Illumina HiSeq 1500. TCRdb redid the processing of the public reads, applying fastp at Q25 and MiXCR, and retained in-frame beta chains. For every CDR3 protein sequence, its rows merge into one entry that carries the most common genes and DNA. The sample table shows 550,000 to 850,000 distinct CDR3 sequences, and about 30% are seen once. The ten largest clones add up to 18% of the sample. The treatment or condition label on this specimen signifies: in vitro stimulation with specific CMV peptide epitopes to enrich CMV-specific T cells. The source is a human donor in good health (CMV status not recorded). Some clones in this sample may be carry-over from other donors' samples. The specimen comprised cultured PBMCs, sampled from culture after CMV antigen stimulation.

At the DNA level, the sequence is TGCGCCAGCAGCCGATCCGCAGTAAACACTAAAGCTTTCTTT. This gives the protein CASSRSAVNTKAFF. In this chain, TRBV4-1 is recombined with TRBJ1-1, with the D gene too uncertain to name. The cysteine opens and the phenylalanine closes a CDR3 of 14 amino acids. CDR3 DNA only is kept here, 42 bases in frame from base 1. For CDR1 and CDR2, the germline V gene lists MGHRA and YSYEKL.